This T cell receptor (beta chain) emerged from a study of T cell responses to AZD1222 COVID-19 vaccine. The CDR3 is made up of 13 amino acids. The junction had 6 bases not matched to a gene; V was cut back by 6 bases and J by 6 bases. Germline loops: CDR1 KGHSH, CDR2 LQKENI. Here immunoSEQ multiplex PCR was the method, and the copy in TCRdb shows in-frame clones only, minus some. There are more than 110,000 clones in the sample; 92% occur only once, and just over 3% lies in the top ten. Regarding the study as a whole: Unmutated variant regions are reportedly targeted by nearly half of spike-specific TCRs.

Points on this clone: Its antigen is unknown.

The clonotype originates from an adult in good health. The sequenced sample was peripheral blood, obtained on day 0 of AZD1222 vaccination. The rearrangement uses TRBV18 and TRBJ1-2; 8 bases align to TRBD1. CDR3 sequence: CASSPSGGDGYTF. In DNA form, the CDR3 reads TGTGCCAGCTCTCCGTCAGGGGGCGATGGCTACACCTTC.